This T cell receptor beta chain was profiled in a study of T cell responses to AZD1222 COVID-19 vaccine. Study-wide results and limits: Repertoires were sampled only after the peak T cell response. Mostly white British, mostly female donors; authors suggested clonal diversity may be underestimated.

Sequencing used immunoSEQ multiplex PCR; TCRdb keeps in-frame clones, though not all of them. The sample lists more than 110,000 clones; approximately 85% were seen once. The germline V gene encodes CDR1 MGHRA and CDR2 YSYEKL. The CDR3 consists of 14 residues. The V end lost 5 bases, the J end lost 5 bases, and 12 bases lay between the germline ends. In regard to this clone: Its antigen is currently unknown.

The TCR sequence derives from an adult in good health. This chain uses TRBV4-1 with TRBJ2-2; D remains ambiguous. The material sequenced was peripheral blood, taken on day 0 of AZD1222 vaccination. Written as DNA, the CDR3 is TGCGCCAGCAGCTTTCAATCAGCGACCGGGGAGCTGTTTTTT. Translation: CASSFQSATGELFF.